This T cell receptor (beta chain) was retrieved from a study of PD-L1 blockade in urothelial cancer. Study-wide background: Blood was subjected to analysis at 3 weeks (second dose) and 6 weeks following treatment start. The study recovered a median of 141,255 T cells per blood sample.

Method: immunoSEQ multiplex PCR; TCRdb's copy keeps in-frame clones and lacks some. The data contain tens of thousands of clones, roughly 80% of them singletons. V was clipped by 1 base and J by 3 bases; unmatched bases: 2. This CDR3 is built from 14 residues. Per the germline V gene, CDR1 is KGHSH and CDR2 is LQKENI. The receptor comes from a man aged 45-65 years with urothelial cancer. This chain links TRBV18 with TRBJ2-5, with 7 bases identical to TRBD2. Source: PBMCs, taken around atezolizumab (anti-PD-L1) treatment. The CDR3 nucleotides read TGTGCCAGCTCACCACGGACTAGAGAAGAGACCCAGTACTTC. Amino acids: CASSPRTREETQYF.